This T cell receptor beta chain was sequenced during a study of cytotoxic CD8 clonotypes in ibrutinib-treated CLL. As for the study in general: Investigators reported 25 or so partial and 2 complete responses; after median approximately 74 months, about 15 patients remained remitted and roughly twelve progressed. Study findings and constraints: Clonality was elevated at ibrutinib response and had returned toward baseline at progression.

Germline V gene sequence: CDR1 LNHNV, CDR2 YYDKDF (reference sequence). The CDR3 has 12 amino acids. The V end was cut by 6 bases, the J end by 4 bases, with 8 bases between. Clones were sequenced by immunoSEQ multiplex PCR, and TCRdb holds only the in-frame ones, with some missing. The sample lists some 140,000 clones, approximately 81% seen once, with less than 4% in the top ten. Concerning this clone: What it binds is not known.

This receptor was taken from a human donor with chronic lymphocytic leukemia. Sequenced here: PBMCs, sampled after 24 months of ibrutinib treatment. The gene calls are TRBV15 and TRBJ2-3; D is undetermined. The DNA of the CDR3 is TGTGCCACCAGTCGGCGATCAGATACGCAGTATTTT. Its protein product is CATSRRSDTQYF.